These T cell receptor beta chains were read from a single sample in a study of CD8 T cells in ankylosing spondylitis. MiXCR was run by TCRdb on the 5' RACE reads, yielding one entry per CDR3 protein. This sample yields around 440,000 distinct CDR3 sequences, of which more than 15% are seen a single time; just over 1% belongs to the top ten. Sequences were obtained from blood, either unsorted or a sorted T cell fraction (not recorded which). These receptors were collected from a male donor with ankylosing spondylitis. The CDR3 runs from the conserved cysteine through the conserved F or W. D genes are given only for firm matches. A row's size may be missing; if present it is once, few, many or a size class.

d_call	cdr3_length	v_call	j_call	clone_size	cdr3_aa	cdr3_nt
TRBD1	15	TRBV2	TRBJ1-3	few	CASRGQANSGNTIYF	TGTGCCAGCAGAGGACAGGCGAACTCTGGAAACACCATATATTTT
-	13	TRBV12-3/TRBV12-4	TRBJ1-1	-	CASSGQFNTEAFF	TGTGCCAGCAGTGGACAGTTCAACACTGAAGCTTTCTTT
TRBD1	13	TRBV5-5	TRBJ1-2	few	CASSPQGAQGYTF	TGTGCCAGCAGCCCTCAGGGGGCGCAGGGCTACACCTTC
TRBD2	14	TRBV10-3	TRBJ2-1	-	CAIRGLAGGDEQFF	TGTGCCATCAGGGGGCTAGCGGGGGGTGATGAGCAGTTCTTC
-	10	TRBV20-1	TRBJ2-3	few	CSEGGDTQYF	TGCAGTGAGGGCGGAGATACGCAGTATTTT
-	16	TRBV7-8	TRBJ2-2	-	CASSFKGPANTGELFF	TGTGCCAGCAGCTTCAAGGGCCCCGCGAACACCGGGGAGCTGTTTTTT
TRBD1	13	TRBV20-1	TRBJ2-1	-	CSAGDPDRGGQFF	TGCAGTGCTGGGGACCCGGACAGGGGTGGACAGTTCTTC
-	15	TRBV20-1	TRBJ1-2	many	CSASPNSPQGYGYTF	TGCAGTGCTAGTCCCAACTCTCCCCAGGGCTATGGCTACACCTTC
TRBD1	15	TRBV5-1	TRBJ1-1	-	CASSSGGQRGTEAFF	TGCGCCAGCAGCTCGGGGGGACAGCGGGGCACTGAAGCTTTCTTT
TRBD2	16	TRBV28	TRBJ2-5	few	CASSPSLAGGLGTQYF	TGTGCCAGCAGTCCCTCTCTAGCGGGGGGATTGGGGACCCAGTACTTC
TRBD1	18	TRBV20-1	TRBJ1-6	few	CSAGNSPGQARTGSPLHF	TGCAGTGCTGGAAATTCCCCGGGACAGGCCAGAACGGGTTCACCCCTCCACTTT
-	16	TRBV4-3	TRBJ2-1	few	CASSQDTGTLYNEQFF	TGCGCCAGCAGCCAAGATACGGGGACTCTTTACAATGAGCAGTTCTTC
-	16	TRBV4-1	TRBJ1-2	many	CASSRISGGANYGYTF	TGCGCCAGCAGCCGTATTTCCGGGGGGGCGAACTATGGCTACACCTTC
TRBD2	13	TRBV29-1	TRBJ2-5	-	CSVASGSLETQYF	TGCAGCGTGGCTAGCGGGAGTTTGGAGACCCAGTACTTC
TRBD2	16	TRBV9	TRBJ2-3	many	CASSVGTSGGTDTQYF	TGTGCCAGCAGCGTAGGGACTAGCGGGGGAACAGATACGCAGTATTTT
TRBD1	14	TRBV19	TRBJ1-6	once	CASSIQGVNSPLHF	TGTGCCAGTAGTATACAGGGGGTTAATTCACCCCTCCACTTT
-	13	TRBV9	TRBJ2-1	few	CASSSRLVGEQFF	TGTGCCAGCAGCTCCCGCTTAGTTGGCGAGCAGTTCTTC
-	16	TRBV12-3/TRBV12-4	TRBJ1-5	few	CASSGDEGIEKQPQHF	TGTGCCAGCAGTGGCGATGAGGGGATCGAAAAACAGCCCCAGCATTTT
-	16	TRBV30	TRBJ2-5	-	CAWSKGTGGPRETQYF	TGTGCCTGGAGTAAGGGGACGGGTGGTCCACGGGAGACCCAGTACTTC
-	14	TRBV27	TRBJ1-2	-	CASSRSGGGYGYTF	TGTGCCAGCAGTAGGTCCGGGGGAGGGTATGGCTACACCTTC
-	14	TRBV15	TRBJ2-1	many	CATSRDPTNNEQFF	TGTGCCACCAGCAGAGACCCCACCAACAATGAGCAGTTCTTC
-	13	TRBV7-2	TRBJ1-5	few	CASSLVRDQPQHF	TGTGCCAGCAGCTTAGTCCGCGATCAGCCCCAGCATTTT
-	14	TRBV18	TRBJ2-7	few	CASSPYGTFNEQYF	TGTGCCAGCTCACCATACGGGACTTTCAACGAGCAGTACTTC
-	14	TRBV6-5	TRBJ2-7	few	CASSYSIDGYEQYF	TGTGCCAGCAGTTACTCGATAGACGGCTACGAGCAGTACTTC
-	14	TRBV5-1	TRBJ1-1	-	CASSWLRGYTEAFF	TGCGCCAGCAGCTGGCTCCGGGGCTACACTGAAGCTTTCTTT
-	12	TRBV20-1	TRBJ2-7	-	CSASLDINEQYF	TGCAGTGCTAGTCTGGATATCAACGAGCAGTACTTC
TRBD2	14	TRBV20-1	TRBJ2-1	few	CSAREPSGYNEQFF	TGCAGTGCTAGAGAGCCTAGCGGCTACAATGAGCAGTTCTTC
-	13	TRBV11-2	TRBJ2-7	few	CASSLEDSHEQYF	TGTGCCAGCAGCTTAGAAGACTCTCACGAGCAGTACTTC
-	12	TRBV20-1	TRBJ2-7	few	CSARPRPHEQYF	TGCAGTGCTAGACCCCGGCCCCACGAGCAGTACTTC
-	17	TRBV7-9	TRBJ2-5	few	CASSRRPRTGSQETQYF	TGTGCCAGCAGCCGCCGACCACGGACGGGGAGCCAAGAGACCCAGTACTTC